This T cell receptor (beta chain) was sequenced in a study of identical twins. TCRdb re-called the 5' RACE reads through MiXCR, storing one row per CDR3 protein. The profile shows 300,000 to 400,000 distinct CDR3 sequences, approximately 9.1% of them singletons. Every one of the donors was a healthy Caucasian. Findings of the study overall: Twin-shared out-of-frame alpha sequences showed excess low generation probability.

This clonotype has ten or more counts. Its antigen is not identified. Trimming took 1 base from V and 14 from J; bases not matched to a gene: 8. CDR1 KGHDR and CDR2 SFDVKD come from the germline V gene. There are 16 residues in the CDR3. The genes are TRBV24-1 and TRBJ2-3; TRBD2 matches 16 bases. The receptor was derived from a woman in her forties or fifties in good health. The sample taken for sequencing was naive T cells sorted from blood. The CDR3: CATSDFEGTSGRALYF. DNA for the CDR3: TGTGCCACCAGTGATTTTGAGGGGACTAGCGGGAGGGCCTTGTATTTT.